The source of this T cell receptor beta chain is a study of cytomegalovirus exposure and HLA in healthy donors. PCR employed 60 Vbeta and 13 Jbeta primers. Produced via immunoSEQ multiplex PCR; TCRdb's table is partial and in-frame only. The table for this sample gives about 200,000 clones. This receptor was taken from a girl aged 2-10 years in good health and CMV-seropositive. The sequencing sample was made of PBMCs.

As DNA, the CDR3 is TGTGCCAGCAGTCCACTAGCGGGGGCCACAGATACGCAGTATTTT. Translated: CASSPLAGATDTQYF. This sequence joins TRBV6-1 and TRBJ2-3; 11 nucleotides agree with TRBD2. The CDR3 contains 15 residues. The germline gives CDR1 MNHNS, CDR2 SASEGT. V was clipped by 5 bases and J by 2 bases; unmatched bases: 3.